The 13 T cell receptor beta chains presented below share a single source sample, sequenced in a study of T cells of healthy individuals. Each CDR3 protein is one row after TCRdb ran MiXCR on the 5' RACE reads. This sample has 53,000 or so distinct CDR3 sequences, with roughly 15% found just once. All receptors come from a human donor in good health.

CDR3 residues: CASTLGDKGPSGNTIYF. CDR3 bases: TGTGCCAGCACCCTGGGGGACAAAGGCCCCTCTGGAAACACCATATATTTT. The chain uses TRBV27 and TRBJ1-3; a weak D match, TRBD1 (6 bases). Trimming removed 7 bases from V and 0 bases from J, with 19 bases in between. Germline-derived CDR1 and CDR2 are MNHEY and SMNVEV (reference sequence). The length of the CDR3 is 17 residues.

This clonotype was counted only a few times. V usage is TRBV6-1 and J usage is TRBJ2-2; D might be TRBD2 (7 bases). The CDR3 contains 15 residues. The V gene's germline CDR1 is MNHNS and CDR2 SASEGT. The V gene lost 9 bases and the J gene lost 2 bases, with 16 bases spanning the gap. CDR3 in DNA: TGTGCCAGTTGGGGGGGGGGGCCCAACACCGGGGAGCTGTTTTTT. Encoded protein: CASWGGGPNTGELFF.

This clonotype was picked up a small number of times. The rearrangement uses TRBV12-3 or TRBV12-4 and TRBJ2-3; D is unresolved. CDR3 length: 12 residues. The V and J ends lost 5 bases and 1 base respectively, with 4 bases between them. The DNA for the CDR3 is TGTGCCAGCAGTCCCGGCACAGATACGCAGTATTTT. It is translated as CASSPGTDTQYF.

CDR3: CASSGSSYEQYF. The CDR3, as DNA: TGTGCCAGCAGCGGCAGTTCCTACGAGCAGTACTTC. The rearrangement uses TRBV7-2 and TRBJ2-7, with D uncertain. The CDR3 length is 12 residues. Germline CDR1 is SGHTA and CDR2 is FQGNSA. V lost 5 bases and J 1 base, leaving 6 bases between the germline ends.

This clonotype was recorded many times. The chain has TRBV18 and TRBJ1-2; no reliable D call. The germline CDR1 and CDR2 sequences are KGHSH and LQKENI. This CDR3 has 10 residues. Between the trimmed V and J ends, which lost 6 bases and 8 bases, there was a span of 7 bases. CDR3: CASSVQGYTF. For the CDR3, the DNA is TGTGCCAGCTCGGTGCAGGGCTACACCTTC. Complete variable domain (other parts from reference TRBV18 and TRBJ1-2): NAGVMQNPRHLVRRRGQEARLRCSPMKGHSHVYWYRQLPEEGLKFMVYLQKENIIDESGMPKERFSAEFPKEGPSILRIQQVVRGDSAAYFCASSVQGYTFGSGTRLTVV.

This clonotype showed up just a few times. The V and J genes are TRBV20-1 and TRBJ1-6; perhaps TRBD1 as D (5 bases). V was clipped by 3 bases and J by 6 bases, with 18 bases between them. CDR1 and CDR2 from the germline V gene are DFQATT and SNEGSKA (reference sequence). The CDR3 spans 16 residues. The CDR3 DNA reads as TGCAGTGCTAGGGGTTTAAGACAGAGTGGTAATTCACCCCTCCACTTT. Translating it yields CSARGLRQSGNSPLHF.

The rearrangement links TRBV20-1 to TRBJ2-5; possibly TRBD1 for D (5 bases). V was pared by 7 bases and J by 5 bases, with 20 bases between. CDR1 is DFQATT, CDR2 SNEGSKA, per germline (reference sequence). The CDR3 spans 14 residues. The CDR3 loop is CSVRVGRLWETQYF. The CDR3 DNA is TGCAGTGTTCGCGTGGGGCGGCTCTGGGAGACCCAGTACTTC.

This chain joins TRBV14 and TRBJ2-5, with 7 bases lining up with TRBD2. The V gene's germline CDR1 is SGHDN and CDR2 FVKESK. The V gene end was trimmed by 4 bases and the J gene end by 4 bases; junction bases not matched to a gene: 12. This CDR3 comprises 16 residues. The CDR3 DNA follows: TGTGCCAGCAGCCCCCTCACGGGACGCGGGGGAGAGACCCAGTACTTC. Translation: CASSPLTGRGGETQYF.

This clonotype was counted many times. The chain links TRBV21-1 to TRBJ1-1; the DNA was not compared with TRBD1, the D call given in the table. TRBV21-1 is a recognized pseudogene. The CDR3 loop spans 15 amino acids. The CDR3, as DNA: TGTGCCAGCAGCAAAATGGCCGGGATCGACACTGAAGCTTTCTTT. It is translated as CASSKMAGIDTEAFF.

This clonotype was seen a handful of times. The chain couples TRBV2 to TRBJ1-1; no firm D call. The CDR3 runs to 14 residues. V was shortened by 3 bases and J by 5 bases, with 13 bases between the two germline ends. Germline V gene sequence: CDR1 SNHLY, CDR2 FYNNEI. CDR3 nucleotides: TGTGCCAGCAGTGAGGGGATAACAGTGACTGAAGCTTTCTTT. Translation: CASSEGITVTEAFF.

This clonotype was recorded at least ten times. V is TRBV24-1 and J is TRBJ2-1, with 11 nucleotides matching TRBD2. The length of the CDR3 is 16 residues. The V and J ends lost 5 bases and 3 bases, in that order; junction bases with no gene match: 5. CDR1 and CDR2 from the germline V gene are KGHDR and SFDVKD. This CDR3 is CATSAASGGYYNEQFF. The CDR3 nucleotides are TGTGCCACCAGTGCGGCTAGCGGGGGGTACTACAATGAGCAGTTCTTC.

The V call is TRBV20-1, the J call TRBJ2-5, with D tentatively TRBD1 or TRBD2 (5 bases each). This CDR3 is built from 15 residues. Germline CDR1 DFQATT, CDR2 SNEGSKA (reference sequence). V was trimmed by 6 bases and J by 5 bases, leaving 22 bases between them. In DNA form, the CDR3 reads TGCAGTGCCGAACCCCCCGGGGTAAAGGGGGAGACCCAGTACTTC. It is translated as CSAEPPGVKGETQYF.

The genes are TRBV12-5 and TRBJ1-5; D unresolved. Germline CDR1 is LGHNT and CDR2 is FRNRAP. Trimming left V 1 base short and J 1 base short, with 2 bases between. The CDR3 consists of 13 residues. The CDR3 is CASGLESNQPQHF. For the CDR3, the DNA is TGTGCTAGTGGTTTGGAGAGCAATCAGCCCCAGCATTTT.